This T cell receptor beta chain appears in the sequencing data of a study of blood T cell repertoires in COVID-19. Study-wide context: Samples taken during acute and convalescent COVID-19 were collected in the United States, Italy and Spain. Sample material is recorded as cDNA or gDNA derived from T cells, B-cell-depleted T cells, or PBMCs.

The CDR3 has 13 amino acids. From germline, CDR1 is MNHEY and CDR2 SVGAGI. The V end was cut by 6 bases, the J end by 3 bases, with 11 bases between. Original data processing: By means of reference gene primer amplification, nucleated cell counts were estimated. The repertoire was sequenced with immunoSEQ multiplex PCR; TCRdb's copy has only in-frame clones and lacks some. V and J calls and clone size come straight from that table; D and trimming were deduced from the DNA. This repertoire shows 120,000 or so clones, 80% found once; its top ten account for about 25%. This clonotype was obtained from a human donor in a cohort sampled during active COVID-19. This rearrangement joins TRBV6-5 to TRBJ1-2, with D maybe TRBD1 (5 bases). The sequencing sample was made of peripheral blood. CDR3 in amino acids: CASRPQTDYGYTF. In DNA form, the CDR3 reads TGTGCCAGCAGGCCCCAGACAGACTATGGCTACACCTTC.